These T cell receptor beta chains were read from a single sample in a study of beta chain features in type 1 diabetes. The table came from immunoSEQ multiplex PCR; TCRdb's copy has only in-frame clones and leaves some out. The data show about 130,000 clones, about 8.7% seen once. Input material: central memory CD4+ T cells from blood. Receptors were obtained from a man between 18 and 35 years old in good health. CDR3s include the opening cysteine and the closing phenylalanine or tryptophan. The order of the fields is clone size, D gene, V gene, J gene, CDR3 protein, CDR3 DNA. A D gene is named only where the DNA matches it firmly. The size entry is marked missing in some rows and otherwise reads once, few, many or a size class.

abundance: few
d_gene: NA
v_gene: TRBV6-5
j_gene: TRBJ1-5
CDR3aa: CASSLVGSDQPQHF
CDR3nt: TGTGCCAGCAGTTTAGTAGGGAGCGATCAGCCCCAGCATTTT

abundance: NA
d_gene: NA
v_gene: TRBV7-2
j_gene: TRBJ2-1
CDR3aa: CASSLGLAYNEQFF
CDR3nt: TGTGCCAGCAGCTTAGGACTAGCCTACAATGAGCAGTTCTTC

abundance: few
d_gene: TRBD2
v_gene: TRBV9
j_gene: TRBJ2-7
CDR3aa: CASSVALSGGLYEQYF
CDR3nt: TGTGCCAGCAGCGTAGCCCTCTCGGGGGGACTCTACGAGCAGTACTTC

abundance: few
d_gene: NA
v_gene: TRBV19
j_gene: TRBJ1-1
CDR3aa: CASSIVVNTEAFF
CDR3nt: TGTGCCAGTAGTATTGTAGTGAACACTGAAGCTTTCTTT

abundance: few
d_gene: TRBD1
v_gene: TRBV10-3
j_gene: TRBJ1-2
CDR3aa: CAISAQVQGVDGYTF
CDR3nt: TGTGCCATCAGTGCCCAGGTACAGGGGGTAGATGGCTACACCTTC

abundance: NA
d_gene: NA
v_gene: TRBV7-9
j_gene: TRBJ2-1
CDR3aa: CASSRNGPRDEQFF
CDR3nt: TGTGCCAGCAGCAGGAATGGGCCGAGGGATGAGCAGTTCTTC

abundance: NA
d_gene: TRBD1
v_gene: TRBV29-1
j_gene: TRBJ1-3
CDR3aa: CSVGGQGGTGNTIYF
CDR3nt: TGCAGCGTTGGGGGACAGGGTGGAACTGGAAACACCATATATTTT

abundance: NA
d_gene: TRBD1
v_gene: TRBV6-1
j_gene: TRBJ2-7
CDR3aa: CAGRRTGYEQYF
CDR3nt: TGTGCCGGCCGGAGGACAGGCTACGAGCAGTACTTC

abundance: few
d_gene: NA
v_gene: TRBV2
j_gene: TRBJ2-2
CDR3aa: CASFRQTGTGELFF
CDR3nt: TGTGCCAGCTTCAGACAGACGGGCACCGGGGAGCTGTTTTTT

abundance: NA
d_gene: TRBD1
v_gene: TRBV7-9
j_gene: TRBJ1-4
CDR3aa: CASSFDRVEEKLFF
CDR3nt: TGTGCCAGCAGCTTTGACAGGGTGGAAGAAAAACTGTTTTTT

abundance: NA
d_gene: NA
v_gene: TRBV14
j_gene: TRBJ2-2
CDR3aa: CASSQALFGELFF
CDR3nt: TGTGCCAGCAGCCAAGCTCTTTTCGGGGAGCTGTTTTTT

abundance: few
d_gene: TRBD1
v_gene: TRBV11-2
j_gene: TRBJ2-2
CDR3aa: CASSFPPGQMNTGELFF
CDR3nt: TGTGCCAGCAGCTTTCCCCCGGGACAGATGAACACCGGGGAGCTGTTTTTT

abundance: NA
d_gene: NA
v_gene: TRBV5-1
j_gene: TRBJ1-2
CDR3aa: CASSLDGGYGYTF
CDR3nt: TGCGCCAGCAGCTTGGACGGCGGATATGGCTACACCTTC

abundance: NA
d_gene: NA
v_gene: TRBV7-8
j_gene: TRBJ1-1
CDR3aa: CASSPDGGGAAEAFF
CDR3nt: TGTGCCAGCAGCCCCGATGGGGGGGGTGCGGCTGAAGCTTTCTTT

abundance: NA
d_gene: NA
v_gene: TRBV18
j_gene: TRBJ2-2
CDR3aa: CASSPSTNTGELFF
CDR3nt: TGTGCCAGCTCACCAAGCACGAACACCGGGGAGCTGTTTTTT